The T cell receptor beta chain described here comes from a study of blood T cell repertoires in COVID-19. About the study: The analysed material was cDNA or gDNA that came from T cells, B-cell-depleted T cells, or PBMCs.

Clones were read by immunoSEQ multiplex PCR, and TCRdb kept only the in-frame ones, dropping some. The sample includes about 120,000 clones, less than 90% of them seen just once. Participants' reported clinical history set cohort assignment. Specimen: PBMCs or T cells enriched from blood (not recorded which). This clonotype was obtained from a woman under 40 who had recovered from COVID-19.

DNA of the CDR3: TGTGCCAGCAGTTTACTCCCCGGGACTAGCGGTCCCTTCTACAATGAGCAGTTCTTC. This translates into CASSLLPGTSGPFYNEQFF. This chain links TRBV27 with TRBJ2-1, with 11 bases matching TRBD2. The CDR3 loop spans 19 amino acids. Germline lookup yields CDR1 MNHEY and CDR2 SMNVEV (reference sequence). The ends lost 2 bases at V and 3 bases at J; junction bases unmatched: 12.